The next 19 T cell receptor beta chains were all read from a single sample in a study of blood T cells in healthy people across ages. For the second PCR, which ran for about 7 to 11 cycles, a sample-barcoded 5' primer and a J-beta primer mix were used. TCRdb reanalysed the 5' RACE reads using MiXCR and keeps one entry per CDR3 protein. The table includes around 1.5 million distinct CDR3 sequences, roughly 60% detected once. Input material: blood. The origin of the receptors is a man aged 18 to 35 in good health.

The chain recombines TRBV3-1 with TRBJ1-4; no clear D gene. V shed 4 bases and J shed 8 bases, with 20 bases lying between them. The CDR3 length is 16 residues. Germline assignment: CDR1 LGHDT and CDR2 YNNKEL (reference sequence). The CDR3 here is CASSLRVLPTYEKLFF. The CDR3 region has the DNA TGTGCCAGCAGCCTTCGGGTTCTCCCGACCTACGAAAAACTGTTTTTT.

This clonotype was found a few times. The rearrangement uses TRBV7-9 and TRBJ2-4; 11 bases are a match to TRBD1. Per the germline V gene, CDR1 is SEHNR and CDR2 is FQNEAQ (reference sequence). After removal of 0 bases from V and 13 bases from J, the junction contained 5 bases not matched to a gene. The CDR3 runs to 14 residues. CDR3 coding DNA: TGTGCCAGCAGCTTAGCGATGGGACAGGGGGAGCAGTACTTC. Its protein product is CASSLAMGQGEQYF.

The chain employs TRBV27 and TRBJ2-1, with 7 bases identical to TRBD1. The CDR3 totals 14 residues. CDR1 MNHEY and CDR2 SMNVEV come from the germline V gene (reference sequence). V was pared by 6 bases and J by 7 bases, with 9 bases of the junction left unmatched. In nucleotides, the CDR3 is TGTGCCAGCAGCACTAACGACAGGGTAAATGAGCAGTTCTTC. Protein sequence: CASSTNDRVNEQFF.

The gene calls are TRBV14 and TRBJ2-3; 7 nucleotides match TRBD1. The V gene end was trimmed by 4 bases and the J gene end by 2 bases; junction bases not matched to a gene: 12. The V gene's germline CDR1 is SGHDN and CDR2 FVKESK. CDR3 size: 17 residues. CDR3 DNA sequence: TGTGCCAGCAGCCTCGGTCGAAGGGGGCGACTCACAGATACGCAGTATTTT. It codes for CASSLGRRGRLTDTQYF.

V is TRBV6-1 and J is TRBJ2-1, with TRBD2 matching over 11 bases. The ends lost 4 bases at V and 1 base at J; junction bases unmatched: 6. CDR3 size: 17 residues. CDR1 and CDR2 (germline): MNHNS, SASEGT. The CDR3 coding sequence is TGTGCCAGCAGTGCCCCAGGGACTAGCGGTTCCTACAATGAGCAGTTCTTC. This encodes CASSAPGTSGSYNEQFF.

The DNA for the CDR3 is TGCGCCAGCAGCCCGACAGACAGAAATCAGCCCCAGCATTTT. Its translation is CASSPTDRNQPQHF. The chain joins TRBV4-1 to TRBJ1-5, with a tentative D call TRBD1 (5 bases). The CDR3 is made up of 14 amino acids. V dropped 4 bases and J dropped 4 bases, with 11 bases sitting between them. Germline CDR1 MGHRA, CDR2 YSYEKL.

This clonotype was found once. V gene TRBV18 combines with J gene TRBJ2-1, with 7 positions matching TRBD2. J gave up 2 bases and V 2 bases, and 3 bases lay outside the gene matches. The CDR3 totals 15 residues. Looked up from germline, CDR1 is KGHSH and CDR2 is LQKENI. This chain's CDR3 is CASSPYGGTYNEQFF. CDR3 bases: TGTGCCAGCTCACCATACGGGGGGACCTACAATGAGCAGTTCTTC.

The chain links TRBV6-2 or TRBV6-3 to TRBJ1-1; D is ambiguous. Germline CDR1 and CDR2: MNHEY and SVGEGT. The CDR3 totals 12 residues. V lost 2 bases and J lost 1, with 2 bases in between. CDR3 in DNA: TGTGCCAGCAGTTACGCGAACACTGAAGCTTTCTTT. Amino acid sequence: CASSYANTEAFF.

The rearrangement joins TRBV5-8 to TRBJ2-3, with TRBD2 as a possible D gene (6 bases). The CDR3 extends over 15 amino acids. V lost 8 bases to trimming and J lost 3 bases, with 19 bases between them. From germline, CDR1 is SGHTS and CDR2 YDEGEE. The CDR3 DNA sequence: TGTGCCAGGGCTCGCAGTGAGGGAGGAACAGATACGCAGTATTTT. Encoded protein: CARARSEGGTDTQYF. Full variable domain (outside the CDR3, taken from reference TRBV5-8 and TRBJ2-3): EAGVTQSPTHLIKTRGQQATLRCSPISGHTSVYWYQQALGLGLQFLLWYDEGEERNRGNFPPRFSGRQFPNYSSELNVNALELEDSALYLCARARSEGGTDTQYFGPGTRLTVL.

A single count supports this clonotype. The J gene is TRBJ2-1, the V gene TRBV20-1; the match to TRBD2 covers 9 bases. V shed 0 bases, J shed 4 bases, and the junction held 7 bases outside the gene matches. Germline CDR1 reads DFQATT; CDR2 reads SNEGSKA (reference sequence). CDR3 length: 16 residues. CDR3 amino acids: CSARDGAREGYNEQFF. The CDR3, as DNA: TGCAGTGCTAGAGATGGGGCGCGGGAGGGATACAATGAGCAGTTCTTC.

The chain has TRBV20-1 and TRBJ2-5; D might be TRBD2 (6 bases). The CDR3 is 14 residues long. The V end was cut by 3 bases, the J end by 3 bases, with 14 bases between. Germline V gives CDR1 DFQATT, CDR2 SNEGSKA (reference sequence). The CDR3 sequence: CSASPGTAKETQYF. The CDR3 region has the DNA TGCAGTGCTAGCCCCGGGACTGCAAAAGAGACCCAGTACTTC.

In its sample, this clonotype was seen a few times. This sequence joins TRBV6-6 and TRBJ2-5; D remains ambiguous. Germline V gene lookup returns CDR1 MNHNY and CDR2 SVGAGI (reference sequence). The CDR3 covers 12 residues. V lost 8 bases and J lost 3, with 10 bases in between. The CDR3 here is CASGTQKETQYF. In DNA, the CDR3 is TGTGCCAGCGGTACTCAGAAAGAGACCCAGTACTTC.

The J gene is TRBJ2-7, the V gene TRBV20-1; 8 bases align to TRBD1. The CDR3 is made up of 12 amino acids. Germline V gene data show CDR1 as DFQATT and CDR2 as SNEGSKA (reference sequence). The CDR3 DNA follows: TGCAGCACCCCGGACAGGGTCAACGAGCAGTACTTC. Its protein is CSTPDRVNEQYF.

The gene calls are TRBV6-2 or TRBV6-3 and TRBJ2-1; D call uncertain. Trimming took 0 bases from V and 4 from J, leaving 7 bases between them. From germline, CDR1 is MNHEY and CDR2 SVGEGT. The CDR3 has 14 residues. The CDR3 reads CASSYSTTYNEQFF. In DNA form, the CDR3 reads TGTGCCAGCAGTTACTCGACAACTTACAATGAGCAGTTCTTC.

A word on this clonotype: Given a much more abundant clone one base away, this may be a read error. This CDR3 reads CASSQLHTSGTSGDGQYF. Here the CDR3 DNA reads TGCGCCAGCAGCCAACTACATACTAGCGGGACCTCTGGGGACGGGCAGTACTTC. V and J are TRBV4-1 and TRBJ2-5; 10 nucleotides match TRBD2. Trimming removed 2 bases from V and 11 bases from J; junction bases left unmatched: 20. This CDR3 is 18 amino acids long. Germline CDR1 and CDR2: MGHRA and YSYEKL.

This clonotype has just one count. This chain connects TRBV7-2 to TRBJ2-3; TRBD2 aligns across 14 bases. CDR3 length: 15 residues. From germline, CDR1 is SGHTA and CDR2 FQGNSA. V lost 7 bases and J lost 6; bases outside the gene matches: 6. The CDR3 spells CASTLGLAGVDTQYF. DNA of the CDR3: TGTGCCAGCACCTTGGGACTAGCGGGGGTCGATACGCAGTATTTT.

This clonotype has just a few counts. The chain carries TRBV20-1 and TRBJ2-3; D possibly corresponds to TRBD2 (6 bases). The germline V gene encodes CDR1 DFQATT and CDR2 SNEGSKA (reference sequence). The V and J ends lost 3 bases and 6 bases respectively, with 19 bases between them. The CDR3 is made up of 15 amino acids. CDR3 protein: CSASPLVGTPDTQYF. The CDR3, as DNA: TGCAGTGCTAGCCCGCTCGTTGGGACTCCGGATACGCAGTATTTT.

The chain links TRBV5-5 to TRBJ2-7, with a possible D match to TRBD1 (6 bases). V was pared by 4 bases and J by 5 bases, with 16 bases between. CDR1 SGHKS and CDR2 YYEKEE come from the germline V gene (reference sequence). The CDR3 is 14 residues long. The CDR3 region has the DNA TGTGCCAGCAGCCCCGAACAGGGTGCCCACGAGCAGTACTTC. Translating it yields CASSPEQGAHEQYF.

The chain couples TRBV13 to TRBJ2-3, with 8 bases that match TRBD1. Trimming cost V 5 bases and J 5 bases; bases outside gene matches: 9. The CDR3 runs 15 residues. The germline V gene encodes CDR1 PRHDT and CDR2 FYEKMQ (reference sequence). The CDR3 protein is CASSLRQGTRDTQYF. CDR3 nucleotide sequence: TGTGCCAGCAGCCTAAGACAGGGGACAAGAGATACGCAGTATTTT.